One sample yielded the 3 T cell receptor beta chains listed below, sequenced in a study of T cell repertoires in cytomegalovirus infection. TCRdb recomputed calls from the reads with MiXCR, one row per CDR3 protein. The sample contains fewer than 200,000 distinct CDR3 sequences, around an eighth of which appear only once. Sequenced: PBMCs. The receptors were gathered from a human donor in good health (CMV status not recorded). Some clones in this sample may be carry-over from other donors' samples.

This clonotype was counted ten times or more. This chain uses TRBV28 with TRBJ2-5, with D hard to call. The V end lost 10 bases, the J end lost 1 base, and 10 bases lay between the germline ends. The CDR3 sequence is 12 residues long. CDR1 is MDHEN, CDR2 SYDVKM, per germline. The CDR3 nucleotides read TGTGCCACCTCGGAAACCCAAGAGACCCAGTACTTC. Translating it yields CATSETQETQYF. The full variable domain, in which reference TRBV28 and TRBJ2-5 provide the parts outside the CDR3, is DVKVTQSSRYLVKRTGEKVFLECVQDMDHENMFWYRQDPGLGLRLIYFSYDVKMKEKGDIPEGYSVSREKKERFSLILESASTNQTSMYLCATSETQETQYFGPGTRLLVL.

This clonotype was detected many times. The junction shows a germline mismatch at one end, possibly a read error. The CDR3 sequence: CASSLVNSSYQPQHF. DNA for the CDR3: TGTGCCAGCAGCTTAGTCAACAGTAGCTATCAGCCCCAGCATTTT. The chain links TRBV7-2 to TRBJ1-5, with no clear D. Germline-derived CDR1 and CDR2 are SGHTA and FQGNSA. There are 15 residues in the CDR3.

The table lists this clonotype with many counts. V usage is TRBV7-2 and J usage is TRBJ2-7; no clear D. Germline CDR1 reads SGHTA; CDR2 reads FQGNSA. CDR3 length: 14 residues. Trimming cost V 2 bases and J 2 bases, with 10 bases left between them. This CDR3 is CASSLSRTPYEQYF. CDR3 nucleotides: TGTGCCAGCAGCTTAAGCAGGACCCCCTACGAGCAGTACTTC. The whole variable domain, filled in from reference TRBV7-2 and TRBJ2-7, reads GAGVSQSPSNKVTEKGKDVELRCDPISGHTALYWYRQSLGQGLEFLIYFQGNSAPDKSGLPSDRFSAERTGGSVSTLTIQRTQQEDSAVYLCASSLSRTPYEQYFGPGTRLTVT.